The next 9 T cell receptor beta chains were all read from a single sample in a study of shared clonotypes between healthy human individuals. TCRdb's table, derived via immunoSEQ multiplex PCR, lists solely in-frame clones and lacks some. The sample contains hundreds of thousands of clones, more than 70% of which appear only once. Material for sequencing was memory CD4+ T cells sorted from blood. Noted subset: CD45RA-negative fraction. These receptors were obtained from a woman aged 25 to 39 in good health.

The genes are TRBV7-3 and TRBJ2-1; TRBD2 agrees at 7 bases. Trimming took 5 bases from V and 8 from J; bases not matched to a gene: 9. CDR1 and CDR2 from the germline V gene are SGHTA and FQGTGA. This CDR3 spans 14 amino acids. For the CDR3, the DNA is TGTGCCAGCAGCGCAATGGGACTACCTTATGAGCAGTTCTTC. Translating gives CASSAMGLPYEQFF.

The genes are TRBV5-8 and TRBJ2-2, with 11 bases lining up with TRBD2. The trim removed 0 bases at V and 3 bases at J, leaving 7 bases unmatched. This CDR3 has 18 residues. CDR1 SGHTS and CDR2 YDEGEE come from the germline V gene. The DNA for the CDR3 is TGTGCCAGCAGCTTGGATGGACTAGCGGGCAAGGACACCGGGGAGCTGTTTTTT. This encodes CASSLDGLAGKDTGELFF.

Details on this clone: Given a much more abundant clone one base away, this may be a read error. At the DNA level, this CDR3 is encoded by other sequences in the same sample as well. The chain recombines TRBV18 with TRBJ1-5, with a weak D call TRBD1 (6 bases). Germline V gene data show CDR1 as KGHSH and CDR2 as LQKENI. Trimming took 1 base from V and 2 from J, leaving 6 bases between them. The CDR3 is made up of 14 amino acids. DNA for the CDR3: TGTGCCAGCTCACCACGACAGGGCAATCAGCCCCAGCATTTT. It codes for CASSPRQGNQPQHF.

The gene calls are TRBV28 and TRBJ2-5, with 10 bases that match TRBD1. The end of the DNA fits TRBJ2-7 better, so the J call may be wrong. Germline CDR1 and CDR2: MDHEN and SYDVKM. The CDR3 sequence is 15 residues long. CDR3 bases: TGTGCCAGCAGACCGTTGGGGACAGGGGCCTACGAGCAGTACTTC. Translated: CASRPLGTGAYEQYF.

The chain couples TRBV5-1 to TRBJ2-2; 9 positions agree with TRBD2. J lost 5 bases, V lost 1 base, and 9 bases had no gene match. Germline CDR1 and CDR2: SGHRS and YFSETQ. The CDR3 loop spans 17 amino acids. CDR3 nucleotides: TGCGCCAGCAGCTTGAGTATTAGCGGGAGACGTACCGGGGAGCTGTTTTTT. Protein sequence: CASSLSISGRRTGELFF.

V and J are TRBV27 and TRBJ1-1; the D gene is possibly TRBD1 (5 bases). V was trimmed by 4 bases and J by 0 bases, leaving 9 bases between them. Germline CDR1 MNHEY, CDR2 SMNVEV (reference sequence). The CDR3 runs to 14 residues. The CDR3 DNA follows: TGTGCCAGCAGTTCGGGACTTTTGAACACTGAAGCTTTCTTT. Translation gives CASSSGLLNTEAFF.

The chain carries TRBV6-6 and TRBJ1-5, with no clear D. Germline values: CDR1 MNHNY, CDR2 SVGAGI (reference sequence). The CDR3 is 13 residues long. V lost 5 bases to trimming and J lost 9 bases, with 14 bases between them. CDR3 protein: CASSTADDRPQHF. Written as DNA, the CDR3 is TGTGCCAGCAGTACCGCGGACGACCGGCCCCAGCATTTT.

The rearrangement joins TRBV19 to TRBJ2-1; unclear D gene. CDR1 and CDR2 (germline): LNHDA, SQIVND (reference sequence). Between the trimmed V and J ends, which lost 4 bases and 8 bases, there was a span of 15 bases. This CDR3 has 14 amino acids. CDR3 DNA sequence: TGTGCCAGTAGTAACCGACTCCAGCCGCATGAGCAGTTCTTC. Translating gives CASSNRLQPHEQFF.

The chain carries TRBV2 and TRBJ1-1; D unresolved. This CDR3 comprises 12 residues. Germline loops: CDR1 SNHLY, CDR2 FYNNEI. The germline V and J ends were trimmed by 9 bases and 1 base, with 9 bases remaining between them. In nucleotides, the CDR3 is TGTGCCAGTATTTGGAGGAACACTGAAGCTTTCTTT. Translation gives CASIWRNTEAFF.